A selection of T cell receptor beta chains follows, all from one sample in a study of blood T cell repertoires in COVID-19. Using immunoSEQ multiplex PCR, the repertoire was profiled, and TCRdb retains in-frame clones only, with some absent. The sample carries over 130,000 clones, about nine tenths recorded once. Material for sequencing was peripheral blood. Receptors originate from a woman in her sixties with active or convalescent COVID-19. CDR3s include the opening cysteine and the closing phenylalanine or tryptophan. A D gene is named only where the DNA matches it firmly. Only some rows state a clone size, as once, few, many or a class for expanded clones.

clone_size j_call v_call d_call cdr3_aa cdr3_nt
- TRBJ1-2 TRBV6-6 - CASSVAGDYGYTF TGTGCCAGCAGTGTCGCCGGAGACTATGGCTACACCTTC
- TRBJ1-2 TRBV6-5 TRBD1 CASRRPGGNGYTF TGTGCCAGCAGGCGCCCAGGGGGTAATGGCTACACCTTC
- TRBJ1-2 TRBV4-3 TRBD1 CASSQDLDFRGRNYGYTF TGCGCCAGCAGCCAAGATCTCGATTTCAGGGGGCGTAACTATGGCTACACCTTC
once TRBJ2-1 TRBV18 - CASSPMTDNEQFF TGTGCCAGCTCACCCATGACAGACAATGAGCAGTTCTTC
- TRBJ1-6 TRBV18 - CASSLGQPDSPLHF TGTGCCAGCTCCCTCGGACAGCCTGATTCACCCCTCCACTTT
- TRBJ1-1 TRBV2 - CASSAQNTEAFF TGTGCCAGCAGTGCCCAGAACACTGAAGCTTTCTTT
- TRBJ1-2 TRBV2 TRBD1 CASSEQTGVQGYTF TGTGCCAGCAGTGAACAAACAGGGGTTCAGGGCTACACCTTC
- TRBJ1-3 TRBV3-1/TRBV3-2 TRBD1 CASSARQGSGNTIYF TGTGCCAGCAGCGCCCGACAGGGATCCGGAAACACCATATATTTT
- TRBJ2-1 TRBV20-1 - CSARGLNEQFF TGCAGTGCTAGGGGCCTCAATGAGCAGTTCTTC
- TRBJ1-1 TRBV19 TRBD1 CASTRDRGGSTEAFF TGTGCCAGTACACGGGACAGGGGAGGGAGCACTGAAGCTTTCTTT
- TRBJ1-5 TRBV6-5 - CASRGQVGQPQHF TGTGCCAGCAGGGGGCAAGTAGGGCAGCCCCAGCATTTT
- TRBJ2-7 TRBV3-1/TRBV3-2 - CASSQDLGRGEQYF TGTGCCAGCAGCCAAGATCTGGGGAGGGGGGAGCAGTACTTC
- TRBJ1-3 TRBV11-2 TRBD1 CASSSNPGTGPGNTIYF TGTGCCAGCAGCTCGAACCCCGGGACAGGGCCGGGAAACACCATATATTTT
- TRBJ2-5 TRBV5-5 - CASSLSSGNQETQYF TGTGCCAGCAGCTTGAGTTCAGGGAACCAAGAGACCCAGTACTTC
- TRBJ2-7 TRBV4-2 TRBD2 CASSRSTGVAGSYEQYF TGTGCCAGCAGCCGGTCGACCGGGGTAGCGGGTTCCTACGAGCAGTACTTC
- TRBJ2-3 TRBV5-6 - CASTGLTDTQYF TGTGCCAGCACCGGACTAACAGATACGCAGTATTTT
once TRBJ2-6 TRBV5-1 - CASSFGALRSGANVLTF TGCGCCAGCAGCTTTGGGGCCTTAAGATCCGGGGCCAACGTCCTGACTTTC
- TRBJ2-7 TRBV28 - CASWGGLTYEQYF TGTGCCAGCTGGGGAGGACTAACCTACGAGCAGTACTTC
- TRBJ1-1 TRBV7-9 - CASSPQGMNEAFF TGTGCCAGCAGCCCACAGGGTATGAATGAAGCTTTCTTT
once TRBJ2-5 TRBV7-9 TRBD1 CASSKYRDRGAQETQYF TGTGCCAGCAGCAAATACCGGGACAGGGGGGCTCAAGAGACCCAGTACTTC
few TRBJ1-1 TRBV5-1 TRBD1 CASSERQGASTEAFF TGCGCCAGCAGCGAGCGACAGGGGGCGAGCACTGAAGCTTTCTTT
- TRBJ1-4 TRBV12-3/TRBV12-4 - CASSPPFNEKLFF TGTGCCAGCAGTCCCCCCTTTAATGAAAAACTGTTTTTT
- TRBJ2-5 TRBV19 TRBD2 CASSIFGGGAQETQYF TGTGCCAGTAGTATCTTTGGCGGGGGGGCTCAAGAGACCCAGTACTTC
few TRBJ1-1 TRBV5-1 TRBD1 CASSLTGDTEAFF TGCGCCAGCAGCTTGACAGGGGACACTGAAGCTTTCTTT
- TRBJ1-6 TRBV18 TRBD1 CASSPSNRGGGSPLHF TGTGCCAGCTCACCATCGAACAGGGGAGGAGGTTCACCCCTCCACTTT
- TRBJ1-1 TRBV6-6 TRBD1 CASSRSEGGNGAFF TGTGCCAGCAGTCGGAGCGAAGGGGGCAATGGTGCTTTCTTT
- TRBJ1-2 TRBV19 - CASSGQGIDGYTF TGTGCCAGTAGTGGGCAGGGTATCGATGGCTACACCTTC
few TRBJ1-4 TRBV7-9 - CASSPGEANEKLFF TGTGCCAGCAGCCCGGGGGAGGCTAATGAAAAACTGTTTTTT
- TRBJ1-3 TRBV12-3/TRBV12-4 - CASSPSGLPQYF TGTGCCAGCAGTCCTTCGGGACTGCCTCAATATTTT
- TRBJ1-1 TRBV15 TRBD1 CATSAMDRVRTEAFF TGTGCCACCAGCGCTATGGACAGGGTACGCACTGAAGCTTTCTTT
- TRBJ2-1 TRBV19 TRBD1 CASTQGAGSEQFF TGTGCCAGTACGCAGGGGGCAGGGAGTGAGCAGTTCTTC
once TRBJ1-1 TRBV6-5 TRBD1 CASSYLDRGPEAFF TGTGCCAGCAGTTACTTAGACAGGGGGCCTGAAGCTTTCTTT
once TRBJ1-6 TRBV10-3 TRBD1 CAISPRQGSYNSPLHF TGTGCCATCAGTCCTAGACAGGGATCCTATAATTCACCCCTCCACTTT
- TRBJ1-3 TRBV25-1 TRBD1 CASSDPRDRGSSGNTIYF TGTGCCAGCAGTGACCCGAGGGACAGGGGAAGCTCTGGAAACACCATATATTTT
few TRBJ1-5 TRBV2 - CASSEAAWGGQPQHF TGTGCCAGCAGTGAAGCCGCCTGGGGGGGGCAGCCCCAGCATTTT
- TRBJ2-6 TRBV6-5 - CASRWAFGANVLTF TGTGCCAGCAGATGGGCTTTTGGGGCCAACGTCCTGACTTTC
- TRBJ2-7 TRBV9 TRBD1 CASSVRGQGAKSEQYF TGTGCCAGCAGCGTCCGAGGTCAGGGGGCAAAGAGCGAGCAGTACTTC
- TRBJ1-2 TRBV3-1/TRBV3-2 - CASSRGPPEGYTF TGTGCCAGCAGCCGCGGGCCTCCGGAAGGCTACACCTTC
few TRBJ1-5 TRBV19 - CASKLNRGPPSNQPQHF TGTGCCAGTAAACTTAACCGGGGTCCTCCTAGCAATCAGCCCCAGCATTTT
- TRBJ2-1 TRBV6-2/TRBV6-3 TRBD2 CASSLVGAGGPNEQFF TGTGCCAGCAGCCTAGTCGGGGCGGGGGGGCCGAATGAGCAGTTCTTC
- TRBJ1-1 TRBV27 TRBD1 CASSSSSWTGHTEAFF TGTGCCAGCAGTTCATCTAGCTGGACAGGGCACACTGAAGCTTTCTTT
- TRBJ2-3 TRBV29-1 - CSVEGSPGDGTDTQYF TGCAGCGTTGAAGGCTCTCCGGGGGACGGCACAGATACGCAGTATTTT
- TRBJ1-6 TRBV30 TRBD1 CAWSAGQGASPLHF TGTGCCTGGAGTGCCGGACAGGGGGCCTCACCCCTCCACTTT
once TRBJ1-5 TRBV7-2 - CASSLEAGQPQHF TGTGCCAGCAGCTTAGAAGCGGGCCAGCCCCAGCATTTT
- TRBJ2-7 TRBV7-8 TRBD1 CASSLPGTASYEQYF TGTGCCAGCAGCCTCCCCGGGACAGCCTCCTACGAGCAGTACTTC